This TCR beta chain appears in the sequencing data of a study of T cells after posttransplantation cyclophosphamide. Study results and limitations: TRB clonality was highly associated with recipient CMV seropositivity and reactivation. TRB overlap between skin or GI tissue T cells and blood was limited.

V was trimmed by 7 bases and J by 4 bases, leaving 10 bases between them. The germline CDR1 and CDR2 sequences are MDHEN and SYDVKM. The CDR3 runs to 12 residues. Profiling relied on immunoSEQ multiplex PCR, and the TCRdb table lists in-frame clones only, not all of them. Of roughly 20,000 clones listed, nearly 99% are singletons. Comments on this clone: Its antigen is still unknown.

The naive gate required viable CD3+CD4+ or CD3+CD8+ cells with CCR7+CD45RA+CD45RO-CD95-CD27+CD28+ phenotype. The gene calls are TRBV28 and TRBJ1-2; D not resolved. The sample taken for sequencing was naive CD4+ T cells sorted from PBMCs. The sequence came from a man aged 40-49 years in good health, CMV-negative, and a related stem cell transplant donor. The CDR3 DNA is TGTGCCAGCACGCTAGAGGGCTATGGCTACACCTTC. Its translation is CASTLEGYGYTF.